This entry features one TCR beta chain sequence. V lost 4 bases, J lost 4 bases, and 3 bases stayed unmatched. Germline assignment: CDR1 SGHNT and CDR2 YYREEE (reference sequence). This CDR3 contains 14 residues. These data are taken from a study of beta chain features in type 1 diabetes. cDNA synthesis used the whole RNA isolate, giving expressed TCRB sequences. Profiling relied on immunoSEQ multiplex PCR, and the TCRdb table lists in-frame clones only, not all of them. The table has 450,000 to 550,000 clones, 25% to 35% seen once. Material for sequencing was naive CD4+ T cells from blood. This chain connects TRBV5-4 to TRBJ2-1, with 9 bases that match TRBD2. This clonotype was obtained from a man aged 18-30 years in good health. The CDR3 DNA is TGTGCCAGCAGCCGTACTAGCGGGTACAATGAGCAGTTCTTC. Residues: CASSRTSGYNEQFF.